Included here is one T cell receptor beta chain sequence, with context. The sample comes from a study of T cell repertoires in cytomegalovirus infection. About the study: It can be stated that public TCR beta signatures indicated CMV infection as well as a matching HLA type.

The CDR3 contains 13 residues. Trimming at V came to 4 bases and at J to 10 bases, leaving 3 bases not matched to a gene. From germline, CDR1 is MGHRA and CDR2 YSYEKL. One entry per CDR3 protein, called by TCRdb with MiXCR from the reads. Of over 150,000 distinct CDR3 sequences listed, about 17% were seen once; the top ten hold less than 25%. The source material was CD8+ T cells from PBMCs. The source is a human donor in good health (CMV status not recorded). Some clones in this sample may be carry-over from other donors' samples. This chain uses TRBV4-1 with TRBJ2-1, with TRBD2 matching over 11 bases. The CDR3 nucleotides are TGCGCCAGCAGCCCCGGACTAGCGGGCGAGCAGTTCTTC. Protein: CASSPGLAGEQFF.